The sequence of this TCR beta chain was determined in a study of PD-L1 blockade in urothelial cancer (TCRdb year 2017). The study in broad terms: Therapy was started around 2014 for all patients, and atezolizumab 1,200 mg was administered intravenously every 3 weeks. About 85% of the 29 patients were identified as males with urothelial cancer of bladder origin, and a prior smoking history was reported by 18 of 29 patients. Patients had an ECOG performance status of 0 or 1 and had received between 0 and 3 prior chemotherapy regimens. Blood samples were analyzed 3 weeks after the start of treatment (second dose) and 6 weeks after the start of treatment. Blood samples gave a median of about 150,000 T cells and approximately 80,000 unique TCRs, with a median clonality of 0.080. The study, an exploratory multi-omic analysis, examined somatic, immune and clinical correlates of response to PD-L1 blockade with atezolizumab in urothelial cancer. Pretreatment tumor samples, along with matched peripheral blood serially collected before and after atezolizumab treatment, were subjected to TCR sequencing. Durable clinical benefit was defined as progression-free survival longer than 6 months, and TCR features were also tested against progression-free and overall survival. In the same patients who had TCR sequencing, pretreatment tumors also underwent whole exome sequencing and RNA sequencing. Durable clinical benefit was achieved by nine patients but not by the remaining 20. Approximately 30 patients had pretreatment blood TCR-seq, some 25 had at least one posttreatment blood collection, and some 25 had tumor TCR-seq. The investigation overall reported the following: Because the sample size was small (n of about 27) and many exploratory analyses were performed, the results are intended to be hypothesis-generating. Patients with durable benefit showed greater expansion of tumor-associated TCR clones in peripheral blood 3 weeks after starting treatment (n = 22, p = 0.022). Improved progression-free and overall survival was found to be associated with pretreatment peripheral blood TCR clonality below the median.

Points on this clone: It has no known antigen specificity. No per-base quality is available; no much larger clone lies one base away.

The cohort comprised around 31 patients with locally advanced or metastatic urothelial carcinoma treated at Memorial Sloan Kettering on a trial protocol. Peripheral blood mononuclear cells were collected pretreatment and during treatment, with between 1 and 8 total time points obtained per patient. The Qiagen DNeasy Blood extraction kit was used to purify genomic DNA from total PBMCs and tumor samples. PBMCs were collected pretreatment and during treatment, and were isolated and stored as previously described. The germline V gene (reference sequence) gives CDR1 as MNHEY and CDR2 as SMNVEV. The CDR3 measures 14 amino acids from cysteine to phenylalanine. Solely the CDR3 DNA is kept, with 42 bases framed from the first base. V lost 5 bases and J lost 3 bases, and the count of bases not matched to a germline gene is 6. Synthetic TCR analog templates were spiked into each PCR to estimate absolute template abundance from read counts. The immunoSEQ assay was used to amplify TCRbeta CDR3 regions from genomic DNA with bias-controlled V and J gene primers. Rearranged TCRbeta segments were sequenced at approximately 20X coverage. Per the authors' processing: Clustering was used to correct sequencing errors, and CDR3s were annotated against IMGT to assign V, D and J genes. Only productive TCRbeta rearrangements were used in downstream analyses, excluding out-of-frame or stop-codon sequences. To compute clonality, Shannon entropy was normalized by the log of the number of unique productive sequences and then subtracted from one. Clones differing between time points or between blood and tumor were identified by Fisher's exact test with Benjamini-Hochberg correction at adjusted p below 0.01. Here the immuneACCESS table is served through TCRdb, limited to in-frame sequences with V and J called. Missing clones are a known gap in these copies; in checked studies unresolved V genes cover under half, and the rest lacks a known reason. That table is the source of V, J and clone size, and D and trimming were worked out from the DNA. For this sample the table gives some 30,000 clones, of which roughly 86% were detected only once. The top ten clones comprise less than 2% of the sample.

Recombination connected TRBV27 to TRBJ2-7; TRBD1 agrees with 8 junctional bases. The source material was PBMCs, sampled around atezolizumab (anti-PD-L1) treatment. The clonotype comes from a man between 50 and 59 years old with urothelial cancer. The sequenced DNA: TGTGCCAGCAGTAAGACAGGGGCTCTCTACGAGCAGTACTTC. It specifies CASSKTGALYEQYF.